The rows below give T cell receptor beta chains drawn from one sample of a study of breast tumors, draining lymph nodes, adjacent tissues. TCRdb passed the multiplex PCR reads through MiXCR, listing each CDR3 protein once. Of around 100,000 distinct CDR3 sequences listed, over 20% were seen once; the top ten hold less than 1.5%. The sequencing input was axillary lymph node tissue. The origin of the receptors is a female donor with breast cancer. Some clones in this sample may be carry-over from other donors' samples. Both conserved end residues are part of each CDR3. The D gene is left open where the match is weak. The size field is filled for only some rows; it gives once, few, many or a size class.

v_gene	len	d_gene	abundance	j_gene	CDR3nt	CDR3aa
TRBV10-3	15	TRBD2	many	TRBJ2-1	TGTGCCATCAGTACTAGCGGGGGGGCCTCCAATGAGCAGTTCTTC	CAISTSGGASNEQFF
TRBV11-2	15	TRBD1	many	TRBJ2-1	TGTGCCAGCAGCTTAGGGAACACAGGGGGCGGTGAGCAGTTCTTC	CASSLGNTGGGEQFF
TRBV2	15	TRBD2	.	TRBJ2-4	TGTGCCAGCAGTGAAACTAGCGGGGGGGGAAACATTCAGTACTTC	CASSETSGGGNIQYF
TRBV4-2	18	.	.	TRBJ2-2	TGTGCCAGCAGCCAAGCTACAGGTTCTAAATTCAACACCGGGGAGCTGTTTTTT	CASSQATGSKFNTGELFF
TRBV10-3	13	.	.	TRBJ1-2	TGCGCCATCAGTGAGAATGGGGGGCGTGGCTATACCTTC	CAISENGGRGYTF
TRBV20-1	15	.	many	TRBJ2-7	TGCAGTGCTAGAGATCAACGAGGGGGCTCCTACGAGCAGTACTTC	CSARDQRGGSYEQYF
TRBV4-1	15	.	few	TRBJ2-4	TGCGCCAGCAGCCAAGAAGGCCAAGGGATCAGCATTCAGTACTTC	CASSQEGQGISIQYF
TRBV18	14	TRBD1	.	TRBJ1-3	TGTGCCAGCTCACTTGGGACAGGCGGAAACACCATATATTTT	CASSLGTGGNTIYF
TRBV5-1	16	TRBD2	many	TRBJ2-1	TGCGCCAGCAGCTTGGTTAGCGGGACCCTTTACAATGAGCAGTTCTTC	CASSLVSGTLYNEQFF
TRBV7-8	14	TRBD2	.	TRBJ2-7	TGTGCCAGCAGCTCCACTAGCGGGAGCCGCGAGCAGTACTTC	CASSSTSGSREQYF
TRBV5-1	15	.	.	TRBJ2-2	TGCGCCAGCTCTTACGACAGGAGGGAGACCGGGGAGCTGTTTTTT	CASSYDRRETGELFF
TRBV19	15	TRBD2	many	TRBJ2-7	TGTGCCAGTAGTATGTCGCGGGAGGGCCAGAACGAGCAGTACTTC	CASSMSREGQNEQYF
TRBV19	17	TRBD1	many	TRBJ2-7	TGTGCCAGTAGTCCACTCGGACAGGGGGCCCCCTCCTACGAGCAGTACTTC	CASSPLGQGAPSYEQYF
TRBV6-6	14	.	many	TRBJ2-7	TGTGCCAGCAGTTACAAGGCTAGTGGATACGAGCAGTACTTC	CASSYKASGYEQYF
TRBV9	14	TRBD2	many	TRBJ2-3	TGTGCCAGCAGGAAGGCGGGAGGTGGAGATACGCAGTATTTT	CASRKAGGGDTQYF
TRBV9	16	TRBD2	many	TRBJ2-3	TGTGCCAGCAGTCCCGGGACTAGCGGGTGGGGAGATACGCAGTATTTT	CASSPGTSGWGDTQYF
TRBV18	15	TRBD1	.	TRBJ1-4	TGTGCCAGCTCATCGGGGACAGGGCGTTATGAAAAACTGTTTTTT	CASSSGTGRYEKLFF
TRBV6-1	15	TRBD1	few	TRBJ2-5	TGTGCCAGCAGTTACCGGGACAGTCCTTCCGAGACCCAGTACTTC	CASSYRDSPSETQYF
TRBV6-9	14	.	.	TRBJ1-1	TGTGCCAGCAGTTATAGAGAACAGGGACTTGAAGCTTTCTTT	CASSYREQGLEAFF
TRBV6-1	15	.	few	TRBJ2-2	TGTGCCAGCATGGCCGTACAGGCTAACACCGGGGAGCTGTTTTTT	CASMAVQANTGELFF
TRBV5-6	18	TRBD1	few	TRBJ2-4	TGTGCCAGCAGCTTGGCGGGACAGGGGGTAGAGGCCAAAAACATTCAGTACTTC	CASSLAGQGVEAKNIQYF
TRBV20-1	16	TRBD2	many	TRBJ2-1	TGCAGTGCTAGAGATCTCGGGCGGGAGTGGGGAGATGAGCAGTTCTTC	CSARDLGREWGDEQFF
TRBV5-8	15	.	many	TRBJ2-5	TGTGCCAGCAGCTTAGGGTCCCTATTCCAAGAGACCCAGTACTTC	CASSLGSLFQETQYF
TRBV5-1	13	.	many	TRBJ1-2	TGCGCCAGCAGCTTGGAACCTGCCGATGGCTACACCTTC	CASSLEPADGYTF
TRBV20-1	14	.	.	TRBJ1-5	TGCAGTGCTAGAGTCAGACATAGCAATCAGCCCCAGCATTTT	CSARVRHSNQPQHF
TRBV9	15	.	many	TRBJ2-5	TGTGCCAGCAGCGTAGGTGGGAGCCCGGGAGAGACCCAGTACTTC	CASSVGGSPGETQYF
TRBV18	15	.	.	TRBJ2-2	TGTGCCAGCTCACCACGAGCAGGGAGGACCGGGGAGCTGTTTTTT	CASSPRAGRTGELFF
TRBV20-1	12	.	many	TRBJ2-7	TGCAGTGCTAGGGGGGACCGCTACGAGCAGTACTTC	CSARGDRYEQYF
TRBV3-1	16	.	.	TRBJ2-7	TGTGCCAGCAGCCCCCGACCGGATAGAAACAACTACGAGCAGTACTTC	CASSPRPDRNNYEQYF
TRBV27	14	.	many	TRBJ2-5	TGTGCCAGCAGTCCGCAGACAGGTCAAGAGACCCAGTACTTC	CASSPQTGQETQYF
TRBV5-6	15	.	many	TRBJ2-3	TGTGCCAGCAGCTTACGGGGTGCGGGCACAGATACGCAGTATTTT	CASSLRGAGTDTQYF
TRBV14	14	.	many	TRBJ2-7	TGTGCCAGCAGCCAAGACTTGGCCAGCTACGAGCAGTACTTC	CASSQDLASYEQYF
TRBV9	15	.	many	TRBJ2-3	TGTGCCAGCAGCGAAAGGGGACTGTTCGTAGATACGCAGTATTTT	CASSERGLFVDTQYF
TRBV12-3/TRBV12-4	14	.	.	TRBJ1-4	TGTGCCAGCAAAACAGACTTATGGGGTGAAAAACTGTTTTTT	CASKTDLWGEKLFF
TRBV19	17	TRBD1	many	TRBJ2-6	TGTGCCAGTAGTAGAGGACAGGGGGCGAGCGGGGCCAACGTCCTGACTTTC	CASSRGQGASGANVLTF
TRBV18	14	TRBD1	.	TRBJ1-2	TGTGCCAGCTCACCCCAGACAGGGGGAGATGGCTACACCTTC	CASSPQTGGDGYTF
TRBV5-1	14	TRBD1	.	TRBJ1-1	TGCGCCAGCAGCTTCCTGGACAGGGGCACTGAAGCTTTCTTT	CASSFLDRGTEAFF
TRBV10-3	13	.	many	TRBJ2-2	TGTGCCATCAGTGAAAGGACGTACGGGGAGCTGTTTTTT	CAISERTYGELFF
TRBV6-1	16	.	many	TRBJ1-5	TGTGCCAGCAGTGAAAGGCCAGCTGGTCCCAATCAGCCCCAGCATTTT	CASSERPAGPNQPQHF
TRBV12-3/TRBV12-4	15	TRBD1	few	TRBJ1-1	TGTGCCAGCAGTCGACGGACAGGGGGGGTCACTGAAGCTTTCTTT	CASSRRTGGVTEAFF
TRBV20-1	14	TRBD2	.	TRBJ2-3	TGCAGTGCTAGTATCGGGAGGTTTGCAGATACGCAGTATTTT	CSASIGRFADTQYF
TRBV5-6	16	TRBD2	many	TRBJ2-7	TGTGCCAGCAGCTTCCTGACTAGCGGGATTTCCCACGAGCAGTACTTC	CASSFLTSGISHEQYF
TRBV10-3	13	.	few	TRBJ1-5	TGTGCCGTCAGCAGAGAGTCGAATCAGCCCCAGCATTTT	CAVSRESNQPQHF
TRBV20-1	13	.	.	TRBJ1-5	TGCAGTGCTAGGAGGACGGTGAATCAGCCCCAGCATTTT	CSARRTVNQPQHF
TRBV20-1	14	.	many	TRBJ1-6	TGCAGTGCCACTCTTCGGTCAGTGGGTTCACCCCTCCACTTT	CSATLRSVGSPLHF
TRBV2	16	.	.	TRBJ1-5	TGTGCCAGCAGTGAAGCGCTTCTTGGGGGGAATCAGCCCCAGCATTTT	CASSEALLGGNQPQHF
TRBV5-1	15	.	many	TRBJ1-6	TGCGCCAGCAGCTTGGGCAGCTCCTATAATTCACCCCTCCACTTT	CASSLGSSYNSPLHF
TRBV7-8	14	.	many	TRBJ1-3	TGTGCCAGCAGCCAGGACAACTCTGGAAACACCATATATTTT	CASSQDNSGNTIYF
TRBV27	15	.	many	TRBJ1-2	TGTGCCAGCACCCCCGACCTCGGGGCTAACTATGGCTACACCTTC	CASTPDLGANYGYTF
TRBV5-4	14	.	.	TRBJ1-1	TGTGCCAGCAGCTGGAGGGGAGGCGACACTGAAGCTTTCTTT	CASSWRGGDTEAFF